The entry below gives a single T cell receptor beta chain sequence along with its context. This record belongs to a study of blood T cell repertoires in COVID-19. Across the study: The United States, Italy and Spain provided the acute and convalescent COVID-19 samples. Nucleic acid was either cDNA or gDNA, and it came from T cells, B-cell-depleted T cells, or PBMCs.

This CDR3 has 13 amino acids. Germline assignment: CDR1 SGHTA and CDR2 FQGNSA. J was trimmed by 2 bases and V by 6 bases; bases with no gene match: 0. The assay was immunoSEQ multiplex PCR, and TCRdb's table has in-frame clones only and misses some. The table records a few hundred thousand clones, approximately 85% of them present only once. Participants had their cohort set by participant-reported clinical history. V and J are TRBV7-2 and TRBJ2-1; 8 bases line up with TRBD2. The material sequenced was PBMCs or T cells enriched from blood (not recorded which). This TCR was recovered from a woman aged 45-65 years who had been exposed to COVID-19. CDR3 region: CASRLAAYNEQFF. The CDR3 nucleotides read TGTGCCAGCAGACTAGCGGCCTACAATGAGCAGTTCTTC.